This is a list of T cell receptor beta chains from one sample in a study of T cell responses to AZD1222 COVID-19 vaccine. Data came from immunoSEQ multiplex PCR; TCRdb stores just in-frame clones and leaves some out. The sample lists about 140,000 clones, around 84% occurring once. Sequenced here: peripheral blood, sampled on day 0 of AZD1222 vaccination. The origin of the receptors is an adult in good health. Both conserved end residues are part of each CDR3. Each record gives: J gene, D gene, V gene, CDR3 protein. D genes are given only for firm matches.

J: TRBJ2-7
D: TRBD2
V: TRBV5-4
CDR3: CASSHRGGPSYEQYF

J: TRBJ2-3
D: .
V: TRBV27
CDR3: CASSLSIRTDTQYF

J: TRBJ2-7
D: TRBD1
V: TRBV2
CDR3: CASRGTALGEQYF

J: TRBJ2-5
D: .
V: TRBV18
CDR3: CASSSTGMPQETQYF

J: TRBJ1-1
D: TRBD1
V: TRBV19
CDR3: CASSSHSTGTNTEAFF

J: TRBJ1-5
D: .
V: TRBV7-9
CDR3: CASSFAGSYQPQHF

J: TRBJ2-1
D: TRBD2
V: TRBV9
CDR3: CASSVGAGGRGDEQFF

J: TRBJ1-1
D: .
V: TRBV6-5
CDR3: CASSPRLNTEAFF

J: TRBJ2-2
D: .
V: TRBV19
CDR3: CASSTRGVTGELFF

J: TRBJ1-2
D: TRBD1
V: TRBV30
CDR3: CAWNRGYGYTF

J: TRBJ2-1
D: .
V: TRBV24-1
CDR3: CATSDLGGGEQFF

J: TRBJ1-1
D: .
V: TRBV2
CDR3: CASRLNPLGGGGTEAFF